This is a list of T cell receptor beta chains from one sample in a study of T cell repertoires in cytomegalovirus infection. TCRdb used MiXCR to reprocess the reads, holding one entry per CDR3 protein. This sample has 250,000 to 300,000 distinct CDR3 sequences, with roughly a quarter found just once. Input material: PBMCs. These TCRs come from a human donor in good health (CMV status not recorded). Some clones in this sample may be carry-over from other donors' samples. The CDR3 runs from the conserved cysteine through the conserved F or W. Each record gives: J gene, V gene, CDR3 length, CDR3 protein.

j_gene: TRBJ2-7
v_gene: TRBV18
len: 15
CDR3aa: CASSPKWQGDYEQYF

j_gene: TRBJ2-5
v_gene: TRBV7-9
len: 13
CDR3aa: CASSLGTGKTQYF

j_gene: TRBJ1-5
v_gene: TRBV7-2
len: 15
CDR3aa: CASSLGARGNQPQHF

j_gene: TRBJ2-2
v_gene: TRBV6-6
len: 15
CDR3aa: CASSTDRGDPGELFF

j_gene: TRBJ1-1
v_gene: TRBV12-3/TRBV12-4
len: 15
CDR3aa: CASSPGTGGSAEAFF

j_gene: TRBJ1-1
v_gene: TRBV12-3/TRBV12-4
len: 11
CDR3aa: CASTPNTEAFF

j_gene: TRBJ1-2
v_gene: TRBV19
len: 13
CDR3aa: CASSIRWGDGYTF

j_gene: TRBJ2-3
v_gene: TRBV5-1
len: 16
CDR3aa: CASSLPLAGEADTQYF

j_gene: TRBJ2-1
v_gene: TRBV11-2
len: 14
CDR3aa: CASSLEGQYNEQFF

j_gene: TRBJ2-1
v_gene: TRBV11-2
len: 12
CDR3aa: CASCPSLSEQFF

j_gene: TRBJ2-5
v_gene: TRBV11-2
len: 10
CDR3aa: CASSRRTLYF